This T cell receptor (beta chain) was captured in a study of vaccination effects on CD4 cells after COVID-19. Expansion with viral peptide pools was applied to antigen-specific CD4+ T cells by the ViraFEST assay prior to sequencing. Cultured cells yielded isolated CD4+ T cells after approximately nine days. Having tested negative for nucleocapsid antibodies, the vaccine recipients showed no prior SARS-CoV-2 infection. Of note for this clone: Its antigen is unknown.

Only in-frame clones appear in the TCRdb table, and some are missing; sequencing was by immunoSEQ multiplex PCR. The sample has about 73,000 clones; 78% are singletons. Looked up from germline, CDR1 is SQVTM and CDR2 is ANQGSEA. V was trimmed by 3 bases and J by 2 bases, leaving 2 bases between them. The CDR3 is 12 residues long. The specimen comprised CD4+ T cells from PBMCs cultured with SARS-CoV-2 spike peptides, sampled before COVID-19 vaccination. This clonotype originated in a human donor who received a COVID-19 vaccine. The chain combines TRBV29-1 with TRBJ2-6; no reliable D call. The CDR3 spells CSVETGANVLTF. CDR3 nucleotides: TGCAGCGTTGAGACTGGGGCCAACGTCCTGACTTTC.